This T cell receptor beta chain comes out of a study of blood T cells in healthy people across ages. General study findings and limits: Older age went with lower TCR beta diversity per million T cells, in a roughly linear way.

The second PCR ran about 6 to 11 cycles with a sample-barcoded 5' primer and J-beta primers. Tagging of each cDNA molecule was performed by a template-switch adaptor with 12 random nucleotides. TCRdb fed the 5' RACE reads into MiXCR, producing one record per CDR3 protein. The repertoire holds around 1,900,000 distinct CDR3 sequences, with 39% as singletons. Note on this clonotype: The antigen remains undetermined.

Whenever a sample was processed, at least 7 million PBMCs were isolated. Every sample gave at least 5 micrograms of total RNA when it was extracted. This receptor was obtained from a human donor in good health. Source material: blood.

CDR3 nucleotide sequence: TGTGCCAGCAGCTTTTATCAGGGGCACATTCAAGAGACCCAGTACTTC. Its translation: CASSFYQGHIQETQYF. The chain has TRBV7-9 and TRBJ2-5, with D possibly matching TRBD1 (6 bases). The CDR3 contains 16 residues. Deletions cut 3 bases from V and 2 bases from J, with 16 bases between. Germline V gene data show CDR1 as SEHNR and CDR2 as FQNEAQ (reference sequence).